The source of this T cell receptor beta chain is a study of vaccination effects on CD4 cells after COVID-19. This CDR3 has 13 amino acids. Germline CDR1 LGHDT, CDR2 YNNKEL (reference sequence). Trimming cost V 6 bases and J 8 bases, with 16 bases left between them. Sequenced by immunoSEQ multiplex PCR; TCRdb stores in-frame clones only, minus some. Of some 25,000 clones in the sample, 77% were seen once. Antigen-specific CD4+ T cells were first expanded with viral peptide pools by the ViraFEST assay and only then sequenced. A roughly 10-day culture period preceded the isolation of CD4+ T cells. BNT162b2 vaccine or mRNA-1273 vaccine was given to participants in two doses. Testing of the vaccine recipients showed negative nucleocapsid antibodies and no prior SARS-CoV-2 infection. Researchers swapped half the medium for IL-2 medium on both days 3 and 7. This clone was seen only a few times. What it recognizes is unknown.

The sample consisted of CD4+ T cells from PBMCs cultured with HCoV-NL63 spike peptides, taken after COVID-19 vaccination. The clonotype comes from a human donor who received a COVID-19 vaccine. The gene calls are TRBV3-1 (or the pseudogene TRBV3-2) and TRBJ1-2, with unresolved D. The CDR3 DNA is TGTGCCAGCAGGCCCGAAGGCAGAAAAGGCTACACCTTC. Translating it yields CASRPEGRKGYTF.